This T cell receptor (beta chain) was recovered during a study of shared clonotypes between healthy human individuals. About the study: Per donor, three plates held CD4 naive cells, three held CD4 memory, two held CD8 naive and one held CD8 memory.

Researchers divided each subset's genomic DNA evenly across several immunoSEQ plates. The assay was immunoSEQ multiplex PCR, and TCRdb's table has in-frame clones only and misses some. The data show 1.4 million or so clones, about 98.5% seen once. V was trimmed by 4 bases and J by 1 base, leaving 14 bases between them. Germline CDR1 is MGHDK and CDR2 is SYGVNS. This CDR3 has 16 amino acids. This clonotype originated in a man aged 25-40 years in good health. What was sequenced was naive CD4+ T cells sorted from blood. Regarding subset: CD45RA+ positively selected. The chain joins TRBV25-1 to TRBJ2-1; tentative D call: TRBD2 (5 bases). The CDR3 here is CASSAPAGGSYNEQFF. The CDR3 DNA follows: TGTGCCAGCAGTGCCCCGGCGGGCGGATCCTACAATGAGCAGTTCTTC.